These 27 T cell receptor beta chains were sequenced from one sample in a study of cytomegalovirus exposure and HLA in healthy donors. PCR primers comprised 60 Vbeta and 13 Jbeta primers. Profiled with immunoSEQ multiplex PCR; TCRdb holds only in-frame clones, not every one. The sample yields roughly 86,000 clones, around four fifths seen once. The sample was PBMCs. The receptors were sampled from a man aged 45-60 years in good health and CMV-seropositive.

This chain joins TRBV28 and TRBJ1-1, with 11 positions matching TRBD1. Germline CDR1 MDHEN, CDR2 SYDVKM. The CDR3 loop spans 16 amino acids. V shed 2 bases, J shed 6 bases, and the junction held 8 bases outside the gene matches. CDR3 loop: CASSLPIGQGAAEAFF. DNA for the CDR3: TGTGCCAGCAGTTTACCAATAGGACAGGGGGCCGCTGAAGCTTTCTTT. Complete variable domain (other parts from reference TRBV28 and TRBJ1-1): DVKVTQSSRYLVKRTGEKVFLECVQDMDHENMFWYRQDPGLGLRLIYFSYDVKMKEKGDIPEGYSVSREKKERFSLILESASTNQTSMYLCASSLPIGQGAAEAFFGQGTRLTVV.

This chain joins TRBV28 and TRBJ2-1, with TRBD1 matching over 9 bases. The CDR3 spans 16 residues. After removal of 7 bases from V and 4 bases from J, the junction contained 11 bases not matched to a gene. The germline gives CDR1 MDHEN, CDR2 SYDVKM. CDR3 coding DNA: TGTGCCAGCAATTCCCTAAGGGACAGGGTTTACAATGAGCAGTTCTTC. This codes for CASNSLRDRVYNEQFF.

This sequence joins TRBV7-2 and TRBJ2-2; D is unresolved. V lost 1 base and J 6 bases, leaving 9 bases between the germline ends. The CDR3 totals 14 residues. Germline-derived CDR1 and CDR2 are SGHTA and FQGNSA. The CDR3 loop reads CASSLVSVPGELFF. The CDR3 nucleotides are TGTGCCAGCAGCTTAGTTTCGGTACCCGGGGAGCTGTTTTTT.

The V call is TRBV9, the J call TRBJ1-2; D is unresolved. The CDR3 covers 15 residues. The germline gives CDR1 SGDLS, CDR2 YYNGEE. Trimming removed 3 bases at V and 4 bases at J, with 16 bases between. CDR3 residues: CASSAGLPRGYGYTF. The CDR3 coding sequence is TGTGCCAGCAGCGCTGGTCTACCCCGGGGCTATGGCTACACCTTC.

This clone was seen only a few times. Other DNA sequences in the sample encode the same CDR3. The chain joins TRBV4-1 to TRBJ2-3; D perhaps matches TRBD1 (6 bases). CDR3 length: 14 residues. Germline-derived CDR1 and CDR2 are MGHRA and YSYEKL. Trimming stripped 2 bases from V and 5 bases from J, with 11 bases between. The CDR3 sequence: CASSQITGKDTQYF. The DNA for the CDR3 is TGCGCCAGCAGCCAAATAACAGGGAAAGATACGCAGTATTTT.

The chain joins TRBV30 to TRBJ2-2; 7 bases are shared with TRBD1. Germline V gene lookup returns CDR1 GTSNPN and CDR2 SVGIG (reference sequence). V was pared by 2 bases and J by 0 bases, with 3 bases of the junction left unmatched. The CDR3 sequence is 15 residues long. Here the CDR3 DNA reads TGTGCCTGGAGTTACGGGACAGCGAACACCGGGGAGCTGTTTTTT. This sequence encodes CAWSYGTANTGELFF.

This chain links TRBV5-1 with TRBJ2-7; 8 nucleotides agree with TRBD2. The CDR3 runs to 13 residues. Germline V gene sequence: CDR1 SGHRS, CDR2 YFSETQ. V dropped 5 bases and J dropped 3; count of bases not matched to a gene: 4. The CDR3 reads CASRQAGGYEQYF. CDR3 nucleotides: TGCGCCAGCAGGCAGGCGGGGGGCTACGAGCAGTACTTC.

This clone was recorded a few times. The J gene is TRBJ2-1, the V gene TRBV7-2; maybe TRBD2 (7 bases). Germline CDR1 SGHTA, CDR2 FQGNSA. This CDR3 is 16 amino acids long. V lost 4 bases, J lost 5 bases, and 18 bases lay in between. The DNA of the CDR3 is TGTGCCAGCAGCTCGCTCGGGGGGCACCTTAACAATGAGCAGTTCTTC. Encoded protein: CASSSLGGHLNNEQFF. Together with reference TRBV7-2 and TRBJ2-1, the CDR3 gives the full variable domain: GAGVSQSPSNKVTEKGKDVELRCDPISGHTALYWYRQSLGQGLEFLIYFQGNSAPDKSGLPSDRFSAERTGGSVSTLTIQRTQQEDSAVYLCASSSLGGHLNNEQFFGPGTRLTVL.

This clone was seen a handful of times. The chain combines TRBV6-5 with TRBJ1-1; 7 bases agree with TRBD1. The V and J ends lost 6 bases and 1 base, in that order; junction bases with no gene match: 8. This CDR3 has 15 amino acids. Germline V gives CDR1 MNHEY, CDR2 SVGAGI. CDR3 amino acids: CASRTIDRANTEAFF. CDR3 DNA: TGTGCCAGCAGAACAATAGACAGGGCGAACACTGAAGCTTTCTTT.

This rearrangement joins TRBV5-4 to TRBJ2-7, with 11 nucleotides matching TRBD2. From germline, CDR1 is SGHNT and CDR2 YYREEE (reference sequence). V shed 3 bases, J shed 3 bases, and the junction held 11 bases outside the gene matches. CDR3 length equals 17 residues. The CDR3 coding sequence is TGTGCCAGCAGCTCGAGAACTAGCGGGGGACCCATCTACGAGCAGTACTTC. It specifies CASSSRTSGGPIYEQYF.

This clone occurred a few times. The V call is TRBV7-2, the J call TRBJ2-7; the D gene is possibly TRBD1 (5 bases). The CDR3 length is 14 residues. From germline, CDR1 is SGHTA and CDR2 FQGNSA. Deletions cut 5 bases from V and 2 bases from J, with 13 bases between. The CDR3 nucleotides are TGTGCCAGCAGCCACAGGACGGATCCCTACGAGCAGTACTTC. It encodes CASSHRTDPYEQYF.

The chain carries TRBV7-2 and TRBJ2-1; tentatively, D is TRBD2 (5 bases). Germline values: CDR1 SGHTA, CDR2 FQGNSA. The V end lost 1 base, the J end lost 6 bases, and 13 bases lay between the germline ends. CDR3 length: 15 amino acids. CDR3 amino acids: CASSLGLSVGNEQFF. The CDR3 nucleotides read TGTGCCAGCAGCTTAGGCCTTAGCGTCGGCAATGAGCAGTTCTTC.

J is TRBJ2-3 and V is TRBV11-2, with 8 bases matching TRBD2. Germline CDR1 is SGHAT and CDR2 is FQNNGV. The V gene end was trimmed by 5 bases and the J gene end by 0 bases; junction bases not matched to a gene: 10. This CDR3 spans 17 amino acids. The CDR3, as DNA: TGTGCCAGCAGCCGGAGAGCGGGGGCCACTAGCACAGATACGCAGTATTTT. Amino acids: CASSRRAGATSTDTQYF.

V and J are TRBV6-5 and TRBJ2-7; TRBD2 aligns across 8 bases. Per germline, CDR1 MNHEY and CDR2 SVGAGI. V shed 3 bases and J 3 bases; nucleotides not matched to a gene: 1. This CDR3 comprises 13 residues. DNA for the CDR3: TGTGCCAGCAGTTATCGGGGGGGCTACGAGCAGTACTTC. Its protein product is CASSYRGGYEQYF.

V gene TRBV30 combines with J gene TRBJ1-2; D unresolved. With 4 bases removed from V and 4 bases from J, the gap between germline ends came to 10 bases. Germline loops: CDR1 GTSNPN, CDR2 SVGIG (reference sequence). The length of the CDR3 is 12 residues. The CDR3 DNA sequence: TGTGCCTGGAAGGTCCCGGGCTATGGCTACACCTTC. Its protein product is CAWKVPGYGYTF.

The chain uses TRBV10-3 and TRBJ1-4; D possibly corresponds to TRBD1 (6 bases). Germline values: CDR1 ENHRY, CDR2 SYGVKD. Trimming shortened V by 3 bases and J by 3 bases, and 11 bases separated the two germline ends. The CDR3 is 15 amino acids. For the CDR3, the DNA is TGTGCCATCAGTGAAGAGGACAGACCTAATGAAAAACTGTTTTTT. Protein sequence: CAISEEDRPNEKLFF.

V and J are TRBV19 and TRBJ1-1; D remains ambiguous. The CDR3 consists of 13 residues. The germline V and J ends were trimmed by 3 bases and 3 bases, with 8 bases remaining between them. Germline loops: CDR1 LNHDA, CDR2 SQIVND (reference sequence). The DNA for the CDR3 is TGTGCCAGTAGTATTAATCGGGACACTGAAGCTTTCTTT. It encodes CASSINRDTEAFF.

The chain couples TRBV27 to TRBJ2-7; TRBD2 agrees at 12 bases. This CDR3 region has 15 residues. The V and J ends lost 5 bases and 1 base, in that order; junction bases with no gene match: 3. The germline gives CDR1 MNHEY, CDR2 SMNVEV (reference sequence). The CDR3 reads CASSRTSGVSYEQYF. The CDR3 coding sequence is TGTGCCAGCAGTCGGACTAGCGGGGTTTCCTACGAGCAGTACTTC.

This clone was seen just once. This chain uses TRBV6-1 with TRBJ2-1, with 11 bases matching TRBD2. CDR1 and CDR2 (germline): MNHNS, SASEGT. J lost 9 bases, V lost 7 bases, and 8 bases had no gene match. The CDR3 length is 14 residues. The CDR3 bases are TGTGCCAGCACCCCTAGCGGGGGGTTCGGTGAGCAGTTCTTC. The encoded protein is CASTPSGGFGEQFF.

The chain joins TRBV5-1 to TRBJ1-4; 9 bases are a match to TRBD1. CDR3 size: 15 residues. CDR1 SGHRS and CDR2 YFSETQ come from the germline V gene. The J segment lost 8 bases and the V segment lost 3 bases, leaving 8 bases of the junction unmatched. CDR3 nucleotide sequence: TGCGCCAGCAGCTCCACAGGGGGCGCAGGGGAAAAACTGTTTTTT. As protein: CASSSTGGAGEKLFF.

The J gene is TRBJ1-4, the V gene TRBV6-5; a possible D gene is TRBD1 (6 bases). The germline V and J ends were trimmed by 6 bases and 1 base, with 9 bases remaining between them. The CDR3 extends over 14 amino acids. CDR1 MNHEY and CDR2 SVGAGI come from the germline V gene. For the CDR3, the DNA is TGTGCCAGCAGGCGGACAGTAACTAATGAAAAACTGTTTTTT. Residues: CASRRTVTNEKLFF.

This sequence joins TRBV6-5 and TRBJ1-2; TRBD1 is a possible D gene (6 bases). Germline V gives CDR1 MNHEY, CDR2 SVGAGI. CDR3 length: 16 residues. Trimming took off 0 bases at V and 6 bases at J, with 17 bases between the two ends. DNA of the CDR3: TGTGCCAGCAGTTACTCACTGGGGGGGGGCTTGAATGGCTACACCTTC. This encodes CASSYSLGGGLNGYTF.

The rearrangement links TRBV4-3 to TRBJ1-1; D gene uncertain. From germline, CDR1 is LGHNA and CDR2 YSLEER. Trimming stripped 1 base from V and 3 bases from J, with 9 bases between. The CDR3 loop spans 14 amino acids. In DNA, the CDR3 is TGCGCCAGCAGCCAAGTAATGGCAGACACTGAAGCTTTCTTT. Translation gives CASSQVMADTEAFF.

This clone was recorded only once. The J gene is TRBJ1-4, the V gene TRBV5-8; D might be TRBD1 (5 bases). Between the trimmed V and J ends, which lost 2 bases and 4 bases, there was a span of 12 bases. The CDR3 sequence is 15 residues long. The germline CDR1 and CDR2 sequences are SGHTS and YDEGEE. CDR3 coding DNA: TGTGCCAGCAGCTTCGAGGGACTGATTAATGAAAAACTGTTTTTT. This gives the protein CASSFEGLINEKLFF.

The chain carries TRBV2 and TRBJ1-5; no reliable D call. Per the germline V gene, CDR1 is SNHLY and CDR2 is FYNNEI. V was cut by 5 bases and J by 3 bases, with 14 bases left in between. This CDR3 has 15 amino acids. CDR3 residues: CASSYGGVNNQPQHF. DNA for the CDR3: TGTGCCAGCAGTTACGGCGGGGTTAACAATCAGCCCCAGCATTTT.

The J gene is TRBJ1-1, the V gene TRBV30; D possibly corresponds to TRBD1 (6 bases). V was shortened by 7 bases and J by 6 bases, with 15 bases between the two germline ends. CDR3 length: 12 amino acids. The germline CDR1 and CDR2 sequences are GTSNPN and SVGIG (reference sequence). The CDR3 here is CAFVRQDPEAFF. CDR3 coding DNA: TGTGCCTTCGTAAGACAGGATCCTGAAGCTTTCTTT.

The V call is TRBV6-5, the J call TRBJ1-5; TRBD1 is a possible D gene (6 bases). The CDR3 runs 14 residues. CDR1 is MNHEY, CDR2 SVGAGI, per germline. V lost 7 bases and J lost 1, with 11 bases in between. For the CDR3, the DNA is TGTGCCAGCAACCCGACAGGAAGCAATCAGCCCCAGCATTTT. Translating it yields CASNPTGSNQPQHF.